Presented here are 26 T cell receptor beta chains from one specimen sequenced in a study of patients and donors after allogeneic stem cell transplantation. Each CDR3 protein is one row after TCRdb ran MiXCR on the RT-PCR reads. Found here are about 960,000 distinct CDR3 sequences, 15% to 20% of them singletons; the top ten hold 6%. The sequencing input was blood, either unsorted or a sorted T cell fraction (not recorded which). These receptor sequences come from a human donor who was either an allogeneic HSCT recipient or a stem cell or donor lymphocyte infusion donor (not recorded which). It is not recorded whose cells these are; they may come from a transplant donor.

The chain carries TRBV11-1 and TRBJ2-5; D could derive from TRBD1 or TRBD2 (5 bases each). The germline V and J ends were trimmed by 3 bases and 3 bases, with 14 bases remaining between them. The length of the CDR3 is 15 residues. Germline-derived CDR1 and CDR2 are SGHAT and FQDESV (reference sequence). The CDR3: CASSFEVRGEETQYF. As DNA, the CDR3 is TGTGCCAGCAGCTTCGAAGTCCGGGGCGAAGAGACCCAGTACTTC.

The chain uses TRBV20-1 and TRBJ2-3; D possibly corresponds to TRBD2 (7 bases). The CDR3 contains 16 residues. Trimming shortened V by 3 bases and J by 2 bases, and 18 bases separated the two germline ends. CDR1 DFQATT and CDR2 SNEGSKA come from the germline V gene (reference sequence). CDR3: CSASVRRGTTTDTQYF. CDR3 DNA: TGCAGTGCTAGTGTCAGAAGGGGGACTACCACAGATACGCAGTATTTT.

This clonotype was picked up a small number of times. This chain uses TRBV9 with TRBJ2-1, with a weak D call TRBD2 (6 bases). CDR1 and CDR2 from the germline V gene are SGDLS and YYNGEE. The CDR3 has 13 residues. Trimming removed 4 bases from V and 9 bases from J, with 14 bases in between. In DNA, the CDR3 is TGTGCCAGCAGCCCCTCTCGGGGGAGTGAGCAGTTCTTC. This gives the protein CASSPSRGSEQFF.

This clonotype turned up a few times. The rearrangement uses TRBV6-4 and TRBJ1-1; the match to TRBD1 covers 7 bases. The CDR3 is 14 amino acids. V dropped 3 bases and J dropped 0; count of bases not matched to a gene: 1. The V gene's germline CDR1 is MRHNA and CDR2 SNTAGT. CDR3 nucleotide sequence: TGTGCCAGCAGTGAGACAGGGTTGAACACTGAAGCTTTCTTT. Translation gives CASSETGLNTEAFF.

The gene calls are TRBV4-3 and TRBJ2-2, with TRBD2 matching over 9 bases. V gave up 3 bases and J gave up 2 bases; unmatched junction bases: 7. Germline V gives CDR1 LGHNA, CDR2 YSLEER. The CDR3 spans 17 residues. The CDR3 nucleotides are TGCGCCAGCAGCCATGGCGGGGGGGCCTTTAACACCGGGGAGCTGTTTTTT. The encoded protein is CASSHGGGAFNTGELFF.

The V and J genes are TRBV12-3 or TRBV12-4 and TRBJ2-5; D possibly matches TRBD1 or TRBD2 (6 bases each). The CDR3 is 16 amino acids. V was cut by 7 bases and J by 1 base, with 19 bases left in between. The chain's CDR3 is CASTLGGGPTQETQYF. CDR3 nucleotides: TGTGCCAGCACCCTAGGTGGGGGGCCTACCCAAGAGACCCAGTACTTC.

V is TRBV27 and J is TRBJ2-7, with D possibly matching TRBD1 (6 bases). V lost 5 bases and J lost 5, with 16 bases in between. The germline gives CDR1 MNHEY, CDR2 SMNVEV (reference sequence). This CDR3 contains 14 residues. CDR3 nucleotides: TGTGCCAGCAGTCAAGGGGGTGATCTCGACGAGCAGTACTTC. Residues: CASSQGGDLDEQYF.

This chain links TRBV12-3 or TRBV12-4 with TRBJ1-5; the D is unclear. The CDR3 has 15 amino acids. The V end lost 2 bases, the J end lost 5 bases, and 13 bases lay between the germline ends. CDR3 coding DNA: TGTGCCAGCAGTTTATTTGCTTGGAGCGATCAGCCCCAGCATTTT. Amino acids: CASSLFAWSDQPQHF.

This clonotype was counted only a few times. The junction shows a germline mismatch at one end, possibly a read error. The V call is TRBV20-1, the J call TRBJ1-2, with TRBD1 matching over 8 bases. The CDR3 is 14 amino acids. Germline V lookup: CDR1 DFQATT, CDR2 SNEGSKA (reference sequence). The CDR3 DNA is TGCAGTGCTGGAGATCTACAGGGGGATGGTGGCTACACCTTC. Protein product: CSAGDLQGDGGYTF.

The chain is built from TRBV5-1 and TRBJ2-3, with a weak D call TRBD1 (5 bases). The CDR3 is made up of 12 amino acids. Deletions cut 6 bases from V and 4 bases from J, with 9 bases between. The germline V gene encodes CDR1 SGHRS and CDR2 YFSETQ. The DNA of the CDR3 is TGCGCCAGCAAGGTAGGGGCAGATACGCAGTATTTT. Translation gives CASKVGADTQYF.

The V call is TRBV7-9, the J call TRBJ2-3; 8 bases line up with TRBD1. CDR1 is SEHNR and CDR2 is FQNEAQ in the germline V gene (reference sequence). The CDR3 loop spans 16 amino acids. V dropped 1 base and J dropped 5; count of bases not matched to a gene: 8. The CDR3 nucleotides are TGTGCCAGCAGCTTAGTCACCCCAGGGGGCAAAGATACGCAGTATTTT. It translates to CASSLVTPGGKDTQYF.

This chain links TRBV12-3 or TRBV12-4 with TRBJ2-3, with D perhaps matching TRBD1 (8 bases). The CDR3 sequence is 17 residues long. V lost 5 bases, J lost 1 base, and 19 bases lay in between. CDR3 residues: CASSRDRGGGGTDTQYF. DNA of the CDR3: TGTGCCAGCAGTCGCGACAGGGGAGGGGGGGGCACAGATACGCAGTATTTT.

The chain's CDR3 is CATTGVNTGELFF. DNA of the CDR3: TGTGCCACCACGGGAGTGAACACCGGGGAGCTGTTTTTT. The chain is built from TRBV6-1 and TRBJ2-2, with D perhaps TRBD2 (6 bases). Germline CDR1 is MNHNS and CDR2 is SASEGT. Trimming shortened V by 10 bases and J by 1 base, and 10 bases separated the two germline ends. This CDR3 comprises 13 residues.

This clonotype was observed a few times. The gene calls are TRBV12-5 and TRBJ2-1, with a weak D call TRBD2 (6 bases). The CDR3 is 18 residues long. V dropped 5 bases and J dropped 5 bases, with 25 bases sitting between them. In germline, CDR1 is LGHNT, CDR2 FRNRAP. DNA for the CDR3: TGTGCTAGTGGTACACGAGGGACTTCCTCCATTCCCGACAATGAGCAGTTCTTC. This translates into CASGTRGTSSIPDNEQFF.

The DNA for the CDR3 is TGTGCCTGGAGTGTAAGGGGACTACCCACAGATACGCAGTATTTT. Protein sequence: CAWSVRGLPTDTQYF. The chain has TRBV30 and TRBJ2-3, with 7 bases matching TRBD2. The CDR3 is 15 residues long. V shed 0 bases and J 2 bases; nucleotides not matched to a gene: 5. The germline V gene encodes CDR1 GTSNPN and CDR2 SVGIG (reference sequence).

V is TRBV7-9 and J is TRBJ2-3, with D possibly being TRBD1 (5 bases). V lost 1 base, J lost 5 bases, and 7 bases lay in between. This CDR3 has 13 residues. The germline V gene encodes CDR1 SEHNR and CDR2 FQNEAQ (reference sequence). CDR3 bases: TGTGCCAGCAGCTTAGAAGGGGAAGATACGCAGTATTTT. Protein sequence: CASSLEGEDTQYF.

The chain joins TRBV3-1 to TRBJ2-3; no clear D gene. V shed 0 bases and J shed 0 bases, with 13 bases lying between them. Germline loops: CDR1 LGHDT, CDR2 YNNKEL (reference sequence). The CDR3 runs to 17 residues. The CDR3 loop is CASSQDTFLSSTDTQYF. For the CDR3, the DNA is TGTGCCAGCAGCCAAGATACATTCCTCTCTAGCACAGATACGCAGTATTTT.

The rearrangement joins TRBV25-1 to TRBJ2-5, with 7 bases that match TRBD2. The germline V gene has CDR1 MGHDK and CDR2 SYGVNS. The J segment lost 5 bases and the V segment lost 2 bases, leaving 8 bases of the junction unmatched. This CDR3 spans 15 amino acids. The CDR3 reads CASSELGGSGETQYF. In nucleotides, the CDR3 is TGTGCCAGCAGTGAACTCGGGGGGTCAGGGGAGACCCAGTACTTC.

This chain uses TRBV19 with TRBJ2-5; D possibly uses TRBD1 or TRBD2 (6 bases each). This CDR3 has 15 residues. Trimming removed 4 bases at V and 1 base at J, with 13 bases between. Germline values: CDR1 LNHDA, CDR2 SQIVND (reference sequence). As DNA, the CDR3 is TGTGCCAGTAGTACGGGGGCATCCCTCCAAGAGACCCAGTACTTC. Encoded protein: CASSTGASLQETQYF.

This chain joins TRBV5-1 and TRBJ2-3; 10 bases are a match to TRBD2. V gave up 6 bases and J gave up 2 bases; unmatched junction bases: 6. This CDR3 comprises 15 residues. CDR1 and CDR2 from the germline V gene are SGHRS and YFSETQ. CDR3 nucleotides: TGCGCCAGCAATCTCGGGACTAGCGCCACAGATACGCAGTATTTT. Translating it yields CASNLGTSATDTQYF.

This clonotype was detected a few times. The CDR3 loop reads CASSSSGAFPYEQYF. Written as DNA, the CDR3 is TGTGCCAGCAGTTCCTCCGGGGCCTTCCCCTACGAGCAGTACTTC. V gene TRBV6-5 combines with J gene TRBJ2-7; tentatively, D is TRBD1 or TRBD2 (5 bases each). V lost 4 bases, J lost 2 bases, and 15 bases lay in between. The CDR3 covers 15 residues. Germline-derived CDR1 and CDR2 are MNHEY and SVGAGI.

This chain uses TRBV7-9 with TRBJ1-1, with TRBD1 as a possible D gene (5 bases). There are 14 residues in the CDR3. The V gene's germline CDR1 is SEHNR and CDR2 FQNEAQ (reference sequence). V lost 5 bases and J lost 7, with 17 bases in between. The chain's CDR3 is CASSPSVGADEAFF. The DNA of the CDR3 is TGTGCCAGCAGCCCCTCGGTCGGGGCAGATGAAGCTTTCTTT.

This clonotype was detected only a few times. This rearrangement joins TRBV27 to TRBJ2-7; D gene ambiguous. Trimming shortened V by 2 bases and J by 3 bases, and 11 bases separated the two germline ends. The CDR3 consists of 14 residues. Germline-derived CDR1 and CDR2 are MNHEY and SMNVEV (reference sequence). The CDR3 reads CASSLATERYEQYF. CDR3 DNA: TGTGCCAGCAGTTTAGCCACTGAGCGCTACGAGCAGTACTTC.

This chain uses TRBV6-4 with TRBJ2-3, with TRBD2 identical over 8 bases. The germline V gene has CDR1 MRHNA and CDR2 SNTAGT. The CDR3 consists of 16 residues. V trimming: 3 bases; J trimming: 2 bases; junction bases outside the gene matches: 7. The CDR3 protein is CASSDRLTSVTDTQYF. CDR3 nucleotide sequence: TGTGCCAGCAGTGATCGCTTGACTAGCGTCACAGATACGCAGTATTTT.

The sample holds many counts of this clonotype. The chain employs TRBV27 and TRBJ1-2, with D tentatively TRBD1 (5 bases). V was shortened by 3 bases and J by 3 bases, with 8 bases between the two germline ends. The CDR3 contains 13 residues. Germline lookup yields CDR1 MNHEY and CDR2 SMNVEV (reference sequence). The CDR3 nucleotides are TGTGCCAGCAGTTTGGCAGGGTACTATGGCTACACCTTC. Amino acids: CASSLAGYYGYTF.

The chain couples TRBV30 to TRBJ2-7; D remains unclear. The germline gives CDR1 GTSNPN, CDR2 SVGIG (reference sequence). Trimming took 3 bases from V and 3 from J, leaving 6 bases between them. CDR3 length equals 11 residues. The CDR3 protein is CAWSPNYEQYF. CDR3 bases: TGTGCCTGGAGCCCGAACTACGAGCAGTACTTC.